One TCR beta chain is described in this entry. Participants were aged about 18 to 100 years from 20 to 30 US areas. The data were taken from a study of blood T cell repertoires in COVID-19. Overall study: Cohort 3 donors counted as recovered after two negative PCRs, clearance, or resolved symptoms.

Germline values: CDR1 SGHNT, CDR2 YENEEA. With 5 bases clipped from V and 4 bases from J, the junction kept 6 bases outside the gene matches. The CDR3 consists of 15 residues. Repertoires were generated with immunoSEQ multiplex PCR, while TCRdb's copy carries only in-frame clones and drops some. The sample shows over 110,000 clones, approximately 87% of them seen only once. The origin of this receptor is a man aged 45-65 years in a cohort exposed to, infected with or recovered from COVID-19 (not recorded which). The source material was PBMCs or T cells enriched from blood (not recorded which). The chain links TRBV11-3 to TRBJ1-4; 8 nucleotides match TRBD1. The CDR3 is CASSEGQGVNEKLFF. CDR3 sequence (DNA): TGTGCCAGCAGCGAAGGACAGGGCGTTAATGAAAAACTGTTTTTT.